The T cell receptor beta chain described here comes from a study of cytomegalovirus exposure and HLA in healthy donors (TCRdb year 2017). Concerning the study at large: In an earlier analysis of 450 to 750 of the donors, around 300 Gb of sequence data and 117 million unique TCR beta sequences from about 179 million T cells were reported. Roughly 290 gigabases of sequencing data and 75 million to 85 million unique TCR sequences made up an early release that covered around 640 HLA-typed donors. The genetic ancestry cluster associated with self-reported Caucasian donors included around 76% of the 300 to 450 genotyped donors. The study aimed to test whether cataloging public T cell receptors could reveal signatures of past pathogen exposure. The study profiled the T cell repertoires of approximately 700 subjects by immunosequencing and related them to cytomegalovirus serostatus. Along with the roughly 700-subject first cohort, a separate validation cohort of some 130 different subjects was used. High-throughput TCR immunosequencing, statistical association of individual TCRs with disease status, and machine learning were combined to predict cytomegalovirus infection status. A later analysis re-examined previously published TCR beta repertoires from more than 600 donors and added high-resolution HLA genotyping to investigate patterns of TCR occurrence. In the later analysis, no new phenotypic data were used to find candidate immune exposures; instead, reliance was placed on TCR beta sequences and their occurrence across donors. To decide whether each TCR beta V gene segment behaved as functional or pseudogenic, an earlier analysis of fewer than 750 of the donors relied on high-throughput TCR beta sequencing. Donor age, sex, ethnicity and CMV serostatus were compiled together with the repertoire data. In a later genetic analysis, genome-wide SNP genotypes for about 55% of the roughly 700 donors were used, and that subset was treated as a discovery cohort. Every repertoire in the discovery cohort had been generated on one and the same sequencing platform. Class I and class II HLA loci were covered by the typing at four-digit resolution. The number of typed donors differed by locus: about 620-640 for A, B, C, DRB1 and DQB1; approximately 540 for DQA1; about 600 for DPA1; and approximately 450 for DPB1. A handful of DR-DQ haplotypes were handled as single units for association and clustering because linkage in the cohort was strong. Across around 400 genotyped donors of the cohort, an average of about 220,000 unique TCR beta nucleotide sequences per donor were sequenced, and approximately 19% of those sequences were non-productive. Study-wide findings and limitations: In a later analysis, HLA-associated TCR beta chains were found to be more clonally expanded and to have lower generation probabilities than equally common non-associated chains. While some public TCRs were present in many individuals, most TCR sequences turned up only very rarely across donors. A later analysis associated about 17,000 TCR beta sequences with specific HLA alleles at a false discovery rate of 0.05. HLA typing was unavailable for some donors at each locus, so association tests used only the typed subset. Three of the identified cytomegalovirus-associated TCR beta chains were confirmed in vitro to be specific for cytomegalovirus antigens. A later analysis reported that several top co-occurrence clusters appeared linked to parvovirus B19, influenza, CMV and Epstein-Barr virus. Some IMGT-functional V segments, including TRBV6-2 and TRBV6-3, could not be distinguished by the 87-base-pair reads and were therefore excluded. When HLA alleles, especially DR and DQ, strongly co-occurred, TCR associations were difficult to assign to individual alleles. The classifier was reported to diagnose cytomegalovirus status with high specificity and sensitivity in both the original cohort and the validation cohort. Linkage disequilibrium might explain the correlated functional status among segregating V segments, but an unknown experimental factor could not be ruled out. Because counts were too low, roughly 16 rarely observed V segments, including chromosome 9 orphons, were excluded from the earlier analysis of 587 of the donors. In a later genetic analysis, fewer N-insertions in productive TCRs were reported among donors in an Asian-associated ancestry cluster than the approximately 670-donor mean. In a later analysis, TCR association rates were found to vary across HLA loci, with the most associated TCRs seen for DRB1 alleles and the fewest for HLA-C alleles. Presence/absence analyses assumed roughly uniform sequencing depth across donors, an assumption that may not hold. A cluster of highly shared sequence variants was judged likely to be a technical artifact of the sequencing pipeline. In a later analysis, most CMV-associated TCR beta chains were found to appear HLA-restricted, with HLA associations seemingly driven largely by CMV exposure. An association between a missense DCLRE1C variant and V-gene and J-gene trimming of TCR beta chains was found in a later genetic analysis and replicated in an independent cohort. In an earlier analysis of roughly 500 of the donors, most TCR beta V segments appeared in productive rearrangements about 90% or about 30% of the time, broadly matching IMGT annotations. The study listed approximately 150 TCR beta chains as associated with cytomegalovirus. A further reported finding was that TCR beta sequences accurately predicted the HLA-A and HLA-B alleles for most subjects in the first cohort. The cohort was sequenced for TCR beta chains only, and without alpha or paired-chain data the features that could be detected were limited. The only immune exposure information available for the cohort was CMV serostatus. According to the authors, the approach could potentially be generalized to other disease states and immunological phenotypes.

As to this clone: This clone's antigen is unknown. One base away there is no much larger clone; base qualities are not given.

Including cysteine and phenylalanine, the CDR3 has 15 amino acids. Left in the record is the CDR3 DNA by itself, 45 bases read in frame from the first base. The germline ends are 15 bases apart after V is trimmed by 1 base and J by 5 bases. The germline V gene provides CDR1 SGHTS and CDR2 YDEGEE. The library was made by the immunoSEQ multiplex PCR assay. For the multiplex PCR, a mixture combining 60 forward primers for TCR Vbeta segments and 13 reverse primers for TCR Jbeta segments was used. Amplification of the CDR3 region of rearranged TCR beta genes was performed with a multiplex PCR assay on genomic DNA. The Illumina HiSeq System was used to sequence the amplified TCR beta libraries as 87-base-pair reads. The original methods were these. Across the 600 to 700 repertoires, a later analysis counted tens of millions of unique TCR beta chains, around 11 million of which were shared by at least two donors. Raw reads were error-corrected and collapsed into unique sequences with a nearest-neighbor algorithm that merged closely related sequences to remove PCR and sequencing errors. To assign V, D and J gene segments, CDR3 sequences were aligned to IMGT reference sequences. For a sequence to be retained, a match of at least six nucleotides to both a V gene segment and a J gene segment was required. Rearrangements were called productive when the CDR3 lacked stop codons and stayed in frame with V and J; all others were non-productive. Following IMGT convention, CDR3 was defined as the stretch from the second conserved V-encoded cysteine up to the conserved J-encoded phenylalanine. The earlier analysis of roughly 590 of the donors excluded any sequence lacking an unambiguous match to a single V gene segment. In an earlier analysis of around 590 of the donors, a V segment was called functional when productive rearrangements were above 56.7%, and segregating when the standard deviation between donors exceeded 5%. A statistical classification framework was built for diagnosing cytomegalovirus status from the catalog of TCR beta chain sequences. A later analysis assigned V and J genes by comparing TCR nucleotide sequences with IMGT/GENE-DB human TR gene sequences. In a later analysis, CDR3 sequences and most-parsimonious VDJ recombination scenarios were assigned using the TCRdist pipeline. In a later analysis, each TCR beta chain was defined by its CDR3 amino acid sequence together with its V-gene family, and reads lacking a unique V-gene family were excluded. As a way to deal with suspected cross-contamination and a sequencing artifact, a later analysis dropped 450 to 700 nucleotide sequences that were highly shared and had low generation probability. For each public chain, a later analysis derived a clonal expansion index from normalized ranks of inferred template counts within each repertoire. In a later analysis, generation probabilities were computed using a VDJ recombination model fitted to out-of-frame rearrangements, and the results were checked against IGoR. In a later analysis, TCR-TCR, TCR-HLA and TCR-CMV co-occurrence was scored with hypergeometric tests, and a repertoire-size bias correction was applied to TCR pairs. In a later analysis, false discovery rates were estimated by permuting HLA or CMV assignments 20 times. A later analysis grouped co-occurring TCRs with DBSCAN, adding TCRdist sequence similarity when clustering within HLA-allele-positive subsets. Repertoires with fewer than 30,000 or more than 120,000 public chains were left out of co-occurrence clustering, as were about five repertoires with anomalous nucleotide sharing. The clones in this table, taken by TCRdb from immuneACCESS, are in-frame only. Not every clone is retained; where verified, under half of the shortfall comes from an unresolved V gene, and the cause of the rest is unknown. The DNA gave D and trimming, while V, J and clone size come from that table. Within this sample are some 150,000 clones, with around 85% of them counted one time only. Roughly 4.5% of the sample is held by the ten biggest clonotypes.

The cohort comprised 550 to 700 healthy bone marrow donors. At the time of sampling, all cohort members were nominally healthy, though unrecorded immune exposures were likely present. The donor was CMV seropositive and was included in the group of 250 to 300 seropositive cohort members. Every donor gave a peripheral blood sample, and the peripheral blood mononuclear cells from that sample were used for TCR beta sequencing. The Qiagen DNeasy Blood Extraction Kit was used to extract genomic DNA from the blood cell samples. What was sequenced was PBMCs. This TCR was sampled from a middle-aged man in good health and CMV-seropositive. The chain is made from TRBV5-8 and TRBJ1-1; the D gene remains uncertain. The CDR3: CASSLNGGLGTEAFF. The sequence in DNA is TGTGCCAGCAGCTTGAATGGAGGCCTGGGGACTGAAGCTTTCTTT.